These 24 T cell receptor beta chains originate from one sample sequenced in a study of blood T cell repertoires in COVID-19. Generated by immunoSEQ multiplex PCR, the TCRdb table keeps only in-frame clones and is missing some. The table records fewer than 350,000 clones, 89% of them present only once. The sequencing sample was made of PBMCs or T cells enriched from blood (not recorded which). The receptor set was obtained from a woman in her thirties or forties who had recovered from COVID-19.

The CDR3 nucleotides read TGTGCCAGCAGCCAACAGACTATACAAGAGACCCAGTACTTC. The encoded protein is CASSQQTIQETQYF. This chain joins TRBV3-1 (or the pseudogene TRBV3-2) and TRBJ2-5; tentatively, D is TRBD2 (5 bases). The CDR3 is 14 amino acids. From germline, CDR1 is LGHDT and CDR2 YNNKEL (reference sequence). The V end was cut by 2 bases, the J end by 2 bases, with 9 bases between.

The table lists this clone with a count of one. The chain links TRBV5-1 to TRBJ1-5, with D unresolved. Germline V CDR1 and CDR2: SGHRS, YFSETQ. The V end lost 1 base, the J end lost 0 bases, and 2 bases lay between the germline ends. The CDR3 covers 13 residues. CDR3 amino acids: CASSLYSNQPQHF. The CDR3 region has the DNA TGCGCCAGCAGCTTGTATAGCAATCAGCCCCAGCATTTT.

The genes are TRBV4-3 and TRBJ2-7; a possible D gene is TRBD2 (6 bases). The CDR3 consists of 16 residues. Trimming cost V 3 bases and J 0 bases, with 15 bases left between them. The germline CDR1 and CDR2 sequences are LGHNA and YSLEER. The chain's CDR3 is CASSQGDRDFSYEQYF. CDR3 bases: TGCGCCAGCAGCCAGGGAGACCGGGACTTCTCCTACGAGCAGTACTTC.

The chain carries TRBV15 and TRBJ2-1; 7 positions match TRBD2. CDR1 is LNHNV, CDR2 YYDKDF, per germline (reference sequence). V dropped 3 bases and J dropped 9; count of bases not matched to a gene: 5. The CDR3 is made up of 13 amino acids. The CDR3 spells CATSRTSRGEQFF. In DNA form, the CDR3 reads TGTGCCACCAGCAGGACTAGCCGGGGTGAGCAGTTCTTC.

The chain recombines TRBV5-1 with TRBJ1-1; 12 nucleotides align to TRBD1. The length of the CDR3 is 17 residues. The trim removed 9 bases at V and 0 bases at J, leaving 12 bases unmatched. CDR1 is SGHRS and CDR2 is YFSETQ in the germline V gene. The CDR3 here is CATKTGQGAGLNTEAFF. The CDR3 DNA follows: TGCGCCACCAAAACGGGACAGGGGGCCGGATTGAACACTGAAGCTTTCTTT.

The chain's CDR3 is CASSETRTGKDEQYF. CDR3 sequence (DNA): TGCGCCAGCAGTGAGACGAGGACAGGGAAGGACGAGCAGTACTTC. The chain carries TRBV10-2 and TRBJ2-7; 8 nucleotides agree with TRBD1. J was trimmed by 5 bases and V by 2 bases; bases with no gene match: 8. CDR3 length equals 15 residues. CDR1 and CDR2 from the germline V gene are WSHSY and SAAADI.

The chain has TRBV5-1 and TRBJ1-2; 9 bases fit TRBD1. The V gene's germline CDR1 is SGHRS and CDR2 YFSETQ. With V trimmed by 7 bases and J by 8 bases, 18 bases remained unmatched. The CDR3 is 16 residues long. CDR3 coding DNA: TGCGCCAGCTCCGACCTTACAGGGGGCGCAGGTGACGGCTACACCTTC. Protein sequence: CASSDLTGGAGDGYTF.

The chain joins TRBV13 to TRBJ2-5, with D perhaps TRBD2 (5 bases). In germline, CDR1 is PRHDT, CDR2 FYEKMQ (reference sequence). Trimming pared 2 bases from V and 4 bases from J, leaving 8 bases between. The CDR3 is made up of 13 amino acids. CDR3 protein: CASSLFRGETQYF. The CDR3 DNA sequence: TGTGCCAGCAGCTTATTCCGGGGAGAGACCCAGTACTTC.

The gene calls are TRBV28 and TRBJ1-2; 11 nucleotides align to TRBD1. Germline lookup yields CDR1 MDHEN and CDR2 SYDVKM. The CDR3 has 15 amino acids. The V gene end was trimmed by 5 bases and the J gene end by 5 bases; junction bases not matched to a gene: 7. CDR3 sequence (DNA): TGTGCCAGCAGTCCGGGACAGGGGGGTGTATATGGCTACACCTTC. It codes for CASSPGQGGVYGYTF.

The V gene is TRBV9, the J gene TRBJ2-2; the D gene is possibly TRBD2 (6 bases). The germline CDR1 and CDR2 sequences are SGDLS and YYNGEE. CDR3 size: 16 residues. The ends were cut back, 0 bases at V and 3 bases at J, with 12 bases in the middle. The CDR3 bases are TGTGCCAGCAGCGTAGCGGGGTGGAGGGACACCGGGGAGCTGTTTTTT. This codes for CASSVAGWRDTGELFF.

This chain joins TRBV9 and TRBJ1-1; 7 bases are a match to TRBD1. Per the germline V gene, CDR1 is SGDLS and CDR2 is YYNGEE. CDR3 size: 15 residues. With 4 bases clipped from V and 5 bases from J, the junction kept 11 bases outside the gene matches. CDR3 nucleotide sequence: TGTGCCAGCAGCCCCCACTCGACAGGGCTAACTGAAGCTTTCTTT. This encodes CASSPHSTGLTEAFF.

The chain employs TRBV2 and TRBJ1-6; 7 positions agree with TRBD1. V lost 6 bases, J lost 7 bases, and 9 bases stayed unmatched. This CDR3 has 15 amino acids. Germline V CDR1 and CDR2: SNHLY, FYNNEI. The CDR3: CASSVEAGGNSPLHF. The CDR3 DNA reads TGTGCCAGCAGCGTAGAGGCAGGGGGGAATTCACCCCTCCACTTT.

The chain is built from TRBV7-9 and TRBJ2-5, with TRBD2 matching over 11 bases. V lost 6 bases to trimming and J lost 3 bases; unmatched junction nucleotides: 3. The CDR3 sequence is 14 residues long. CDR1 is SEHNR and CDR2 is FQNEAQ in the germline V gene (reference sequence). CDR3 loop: CASRFSGREETQYF. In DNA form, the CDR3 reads TGTGCCAGCAGATTTAGCGGGAGGGAAGAGACCCAGTACTTC. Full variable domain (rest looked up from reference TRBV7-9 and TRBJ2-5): DTGVSQNPRHKITKRGQNVTFRCDPISEHNRLYWYRQTLGQGPEFLTYFQNEAQLEKSRLLSDRFSAERPKGSFSTLEIQRTEQGDSAMYLCASRFSGREETQYFGPGTRLLVL.

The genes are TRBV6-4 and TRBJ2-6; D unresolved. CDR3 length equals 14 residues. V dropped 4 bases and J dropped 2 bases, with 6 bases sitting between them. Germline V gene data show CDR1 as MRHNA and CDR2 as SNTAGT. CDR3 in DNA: TGTGCCAGCAGTGTAGTTGCTGGGGCCAACGTCCTGACTTTC. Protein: CASSVVAGANVLTF.

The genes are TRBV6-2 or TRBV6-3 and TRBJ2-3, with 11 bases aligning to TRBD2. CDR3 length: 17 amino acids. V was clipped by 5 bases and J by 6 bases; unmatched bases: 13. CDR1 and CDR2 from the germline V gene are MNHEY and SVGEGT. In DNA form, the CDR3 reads TGTGCCAGCAGTGCCTCTAGCGGGAGGTCTAAGGGGGATACGCAGTATTTT. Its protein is CASSASSGRSKGDTQYF.

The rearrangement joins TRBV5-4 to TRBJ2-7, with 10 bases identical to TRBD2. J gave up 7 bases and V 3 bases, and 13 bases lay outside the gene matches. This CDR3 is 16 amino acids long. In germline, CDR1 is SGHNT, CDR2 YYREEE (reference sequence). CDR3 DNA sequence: TGTGCCAGCAGCTCTTCTCGGCTAGCGGGGGATCGGGAGCAGTACTTC. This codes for CASSSSRLAGDREQYF. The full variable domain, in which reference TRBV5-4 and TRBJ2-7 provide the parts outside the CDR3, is ETGVTQSPTHLIKTRGQQVTLRCSSQSGHNTVSWYQQALGQGPQFIFQYYREEENGRGNFPPRFSGLQFPNYSSELNVNALELDDSALYLCASSSSRLAGDREQYFGPGTRLTVT.

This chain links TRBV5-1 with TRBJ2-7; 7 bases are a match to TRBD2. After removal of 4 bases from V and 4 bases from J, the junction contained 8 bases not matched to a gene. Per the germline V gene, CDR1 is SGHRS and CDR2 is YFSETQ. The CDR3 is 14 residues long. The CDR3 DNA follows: TGCGCCAGCAGCCCGGGGACTACCCCTTACGAGCAGTACTTC. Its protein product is CASSPGTTPYEQYF. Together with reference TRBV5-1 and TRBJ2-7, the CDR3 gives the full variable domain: KAGVTQTPRYLIKTRGQQVTLSCSPISGHRSVSWYQQTPGQGLQFLFEYFSETQRNKGNFPGRFSGRQFSNSRSEMNVSTLELGDSALYLCASSPGTTPYEQYFGPGTRLTVT.

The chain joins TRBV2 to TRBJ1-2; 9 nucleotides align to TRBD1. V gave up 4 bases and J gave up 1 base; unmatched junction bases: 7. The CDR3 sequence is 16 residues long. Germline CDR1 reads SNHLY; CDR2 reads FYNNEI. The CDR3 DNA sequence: TGTGCCAGCAGTGCGGGACAGGGCGTTTTTAACTATGGCTACACCTTC. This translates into CASSAGQGVFNYGYTF.

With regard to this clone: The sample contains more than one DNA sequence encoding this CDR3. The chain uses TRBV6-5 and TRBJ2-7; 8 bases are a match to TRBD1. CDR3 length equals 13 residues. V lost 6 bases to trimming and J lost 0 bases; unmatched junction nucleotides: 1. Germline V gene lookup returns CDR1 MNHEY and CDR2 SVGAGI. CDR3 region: CASSQGASYEQYF. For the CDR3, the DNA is TGTGCCAGCAGCCAGGGGGCCTCCTACGAGCAGTACTTC.

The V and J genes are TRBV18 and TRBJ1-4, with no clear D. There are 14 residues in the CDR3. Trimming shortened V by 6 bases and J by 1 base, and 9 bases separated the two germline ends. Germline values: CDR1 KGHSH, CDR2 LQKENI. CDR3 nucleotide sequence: TGTGCCAGCTCCCACGGGGAAACTAATGAAAAACTGTTTTTT. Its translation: CASSHGETNEKLFF.

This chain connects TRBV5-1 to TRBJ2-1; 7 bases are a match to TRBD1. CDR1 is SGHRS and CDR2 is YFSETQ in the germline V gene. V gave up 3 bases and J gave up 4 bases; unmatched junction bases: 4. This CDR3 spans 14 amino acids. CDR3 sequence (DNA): TGCGCCAGCAGCTACCGGGACAGATACAATGAGCAGTTCTTC. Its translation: CASSYRDRYNEQFF. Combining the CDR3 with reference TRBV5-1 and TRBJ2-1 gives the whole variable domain KAGVTQTPRYLIKTRGQQVTLSCSPISGHRSVSWYQQTPGQGLQFLFEYFSETQRNKGNFPGRFSGRQFSNSRSEMNVSTLELGDSALYLCASSYRDRYNEQFFGPGTRLTVL.

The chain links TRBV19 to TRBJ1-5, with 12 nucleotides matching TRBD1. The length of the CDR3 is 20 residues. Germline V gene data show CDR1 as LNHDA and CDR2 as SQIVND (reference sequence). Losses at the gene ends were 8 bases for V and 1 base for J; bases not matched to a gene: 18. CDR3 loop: CASRQGGTGGYRGSNQPQHF. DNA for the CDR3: TGTGCCAGTCGCCAAGGTGGGACAGGGGGCTACCGGGGGAGCAATCAGCCCCAGCATTTT.

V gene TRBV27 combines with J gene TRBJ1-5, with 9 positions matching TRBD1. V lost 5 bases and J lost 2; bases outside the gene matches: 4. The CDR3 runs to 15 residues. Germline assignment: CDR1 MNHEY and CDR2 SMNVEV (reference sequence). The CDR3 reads CASSRTGGGNQPQHF. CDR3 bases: TGTGCCAGCAGTCGAACAGGGGGCGGCAATCAGCCCCAGCATTTT.

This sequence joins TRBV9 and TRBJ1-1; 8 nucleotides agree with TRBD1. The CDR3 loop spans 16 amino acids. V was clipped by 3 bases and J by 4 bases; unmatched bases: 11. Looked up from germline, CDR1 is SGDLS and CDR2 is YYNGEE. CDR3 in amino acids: CASSAERTGSSTEAFF. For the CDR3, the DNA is TGTGCCAGCAGCGCAGAACGGACAGGGTCTAGCACTGAAGCTTTCTTT.